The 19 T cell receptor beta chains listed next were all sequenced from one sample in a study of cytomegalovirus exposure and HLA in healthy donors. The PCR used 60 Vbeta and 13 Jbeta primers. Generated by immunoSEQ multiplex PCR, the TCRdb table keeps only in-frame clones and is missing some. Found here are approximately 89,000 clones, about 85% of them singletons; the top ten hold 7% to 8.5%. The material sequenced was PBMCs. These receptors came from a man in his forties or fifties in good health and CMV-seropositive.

CDR3 sequence (DNA): TGTGCCAGCAGCTCAAGCGCTTTAGCCAAAAACATTCAGTACTTC. Protein: CASSSSALAKNIQYF. The chain links TRBV7-8 to TRBJ2-4, with no clear D. Trimming removed 4 bases at V and 0 bases at J, with 10 bases between. This CDR3 comprises 15 residues. Germline CDR1 is SGHVS and CDR2 is FQNEAQ.

CDR3 DNA: TGTGCCAGCAGCAGTGACAGCCTCATATCGGGAAACACCATATATTTT. It specifies CASSSDSLISGNTIYF. J is TRBJ1-3 and V is TRBV2, with D perhaps TRBD1 (5 bases). The V end was cut by 6 bases, the J end by 4 bases, with 19 bases between. Germline V gene lookup returns CDR1 SNHLY and CDR2 FYNNEI. This CDR3 spans 16 amino acids. Using reference TRBV2 and TRBJ1-3 for the parts outside the CDR3, the full variable domain is EPEVTQTPSHQVTQMGQEVILRCVPISNHLYFYWYRQILGQKVEFLVSFYNNEISEKSEIFDDQFSVERPDGSNFTLKIRSTKLEDSAMYFCASSSDSLISGNTIYFGEGSWLTVV.

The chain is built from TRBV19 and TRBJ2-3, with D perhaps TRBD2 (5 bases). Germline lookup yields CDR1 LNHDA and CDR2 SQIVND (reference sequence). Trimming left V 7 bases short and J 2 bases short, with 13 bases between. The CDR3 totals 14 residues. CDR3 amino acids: CASTEGRTTDTQYF. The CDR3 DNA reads TGTGCCAGTACCGAGGGCAGGACCACAGATACGCAGTATTTT.

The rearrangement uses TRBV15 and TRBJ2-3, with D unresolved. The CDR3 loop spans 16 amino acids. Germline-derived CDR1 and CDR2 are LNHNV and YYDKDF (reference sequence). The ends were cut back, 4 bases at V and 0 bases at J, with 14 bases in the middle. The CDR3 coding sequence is TGTGCCACCAGCATGATTGGGCCCTCTAGCACAGATACGCAGTATTTT. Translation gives CATSMIGPSSTDTQYF.

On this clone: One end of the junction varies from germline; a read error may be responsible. In DNA form, the CDR3 reads TGTGCCAGTAGTGGGGTCTCGGGGGGCGAAGGCTCCTGCGAGCAGTACTTC. Encoded protein: CASSGVSGGEGSCEQYF. The rearrangement joins TRBV19 to TRBJ2-7; possible D gene TRBD2, 7 bases. CDR1 and CDR2 (germline): LNHDA, SQIVND (reference sequence). The CDR3 sequence is 17 residues long.

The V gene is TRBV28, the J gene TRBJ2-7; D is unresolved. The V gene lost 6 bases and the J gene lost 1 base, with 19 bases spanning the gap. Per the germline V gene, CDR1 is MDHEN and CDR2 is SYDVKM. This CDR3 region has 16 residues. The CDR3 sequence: CASSQSYSADSYEQYF. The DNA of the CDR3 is TGTGCCAGCAGCCAGTCGTATAGTGCGGATTCCTACGAGCAGTACTTC.

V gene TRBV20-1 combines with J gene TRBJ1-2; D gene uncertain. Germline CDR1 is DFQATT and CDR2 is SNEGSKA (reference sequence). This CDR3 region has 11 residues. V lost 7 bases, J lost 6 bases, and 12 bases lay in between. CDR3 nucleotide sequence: TGCAGTGGAGCGGGAGGGAATGGCTACACCTTC. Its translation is CSGAGGNGYTF.

The CDR3 bases are TGTGCCAGCAGCGTGTTGCGGGGAGCTAGCACAGATACGCAGTATTTT. This encodes CASSVLRGASTDTQYF. The chain has TRBV5-5 and TRBJ2-3; a possible D gene is TRBD2 (6 bases). Trimming took off 4 bases at V and 0 bases at J, with 15 bases between the two ends. In germline, CDR1 is SGHKS, CDR2 YYEKEE (reference sequence). The CDR3 is 16 amino acids.

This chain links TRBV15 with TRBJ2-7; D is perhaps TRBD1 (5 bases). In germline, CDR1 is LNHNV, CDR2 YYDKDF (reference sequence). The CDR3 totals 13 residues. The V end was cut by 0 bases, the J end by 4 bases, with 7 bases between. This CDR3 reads CATSRDRTYEQYF. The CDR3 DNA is TGTGCCACCAGCAGAGATCGGACATACGAGCAGTACTTC.

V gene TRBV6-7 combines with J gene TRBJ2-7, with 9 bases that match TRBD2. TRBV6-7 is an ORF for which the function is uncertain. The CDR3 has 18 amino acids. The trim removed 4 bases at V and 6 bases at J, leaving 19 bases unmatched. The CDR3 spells CASSSPVVGAGGMVEQYF. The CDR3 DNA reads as TGTGCCAGCAGTTCCCCTGTAGTGGGGGCGGGAGGGATGGTCGAGCAGTACTTC.

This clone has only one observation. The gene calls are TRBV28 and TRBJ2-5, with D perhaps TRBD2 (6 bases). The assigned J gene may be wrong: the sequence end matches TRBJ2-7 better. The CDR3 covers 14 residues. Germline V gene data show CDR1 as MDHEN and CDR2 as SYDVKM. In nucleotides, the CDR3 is TGTGCCAGCAGAAGAGGAGGGGTCGGTACCGAGCAGTACTTC. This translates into CASRRGGVGTEQYF.

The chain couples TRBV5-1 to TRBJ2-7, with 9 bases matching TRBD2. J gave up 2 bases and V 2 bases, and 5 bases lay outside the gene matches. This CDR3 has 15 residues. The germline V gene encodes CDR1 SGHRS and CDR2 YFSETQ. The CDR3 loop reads CASSFIAGEAYEQYF. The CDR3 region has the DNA TGCGCCAGCAGCTTTATAGCGGGAGAGGCCTACGAGCAGTACTTC.

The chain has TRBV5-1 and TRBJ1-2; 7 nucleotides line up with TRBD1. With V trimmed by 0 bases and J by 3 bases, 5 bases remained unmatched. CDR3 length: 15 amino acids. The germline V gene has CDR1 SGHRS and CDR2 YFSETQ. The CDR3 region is CASSLVRGHDYGYTF. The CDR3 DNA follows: TGCGCCAGCAGCTTGGTGAGGGGGCACGACTATGGCTACACCTTC.

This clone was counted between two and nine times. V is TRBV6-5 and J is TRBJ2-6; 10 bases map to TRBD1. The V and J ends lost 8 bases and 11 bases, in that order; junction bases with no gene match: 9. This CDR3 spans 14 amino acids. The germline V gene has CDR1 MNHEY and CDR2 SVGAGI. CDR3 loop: CASGASGQGDVLTF. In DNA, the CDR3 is TGTGCCAGCGGGGCCAGTGGACAGGGGGACGTCCTGACTTTC.

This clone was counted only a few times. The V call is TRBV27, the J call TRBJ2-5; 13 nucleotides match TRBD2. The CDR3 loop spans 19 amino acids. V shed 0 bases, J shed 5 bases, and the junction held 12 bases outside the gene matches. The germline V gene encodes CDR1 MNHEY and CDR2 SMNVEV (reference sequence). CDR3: CASSLSGRGTSGNVETQYF. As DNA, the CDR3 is TGTGCCAGCAGTTTATCGGGAAGAGGGACTAGCGGGAATGTGGAGACCCAGTACTTC.

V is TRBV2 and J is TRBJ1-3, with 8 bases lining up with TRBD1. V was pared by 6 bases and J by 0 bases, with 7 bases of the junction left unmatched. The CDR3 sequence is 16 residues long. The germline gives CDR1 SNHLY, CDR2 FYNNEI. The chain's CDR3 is CASRPGTGLSGNTIYF. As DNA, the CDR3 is TGTGCCAGCAGGCCCGGGACAGGACTCTCTGGAAACACCATATATTTT.

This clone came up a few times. The CDR3 spells CASSPGQGDTEAFF. For the CDR3, the DNA is TGTGCCAGCAGTCCCGGACAGGGGGACACTGAAGCTTTCTTT. This chain connects TRBV6-5 to TRBJ1-1; TRBD1 agrees at 10 bases. Trimming cost V 5 bases and J 3 bases; bases outside gene matches: 3. The CDR3 is 14 amino acids. Germline V gene data show CDR1 as MNHEY and CDR2 as SVGAGI.

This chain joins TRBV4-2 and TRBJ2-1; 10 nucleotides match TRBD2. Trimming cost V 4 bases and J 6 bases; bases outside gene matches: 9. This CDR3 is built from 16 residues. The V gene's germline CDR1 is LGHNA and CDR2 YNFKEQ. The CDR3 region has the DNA TGTGCCAGCAGCCCCCCAAGCGGGGGGGCCTTCAATGAGCAGTTCTTC. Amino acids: CASSPPSGGAFNEQFF.

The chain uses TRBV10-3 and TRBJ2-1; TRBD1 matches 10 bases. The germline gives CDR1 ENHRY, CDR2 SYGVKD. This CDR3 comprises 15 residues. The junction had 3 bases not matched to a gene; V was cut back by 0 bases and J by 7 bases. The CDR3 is CAISESGTGVNEQFF. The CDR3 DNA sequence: TGTGCCATCAGTGAGTCGGGGACAGGGGTGAATGAGCAGTTCTTC.